The 19 T cell receptor beta chains given below trace back to one sample, sequenced in a study of shared clonotypes between healthy human individuals. TCRdb keeps only in-frame clones here, not all; method: immunoSEQ multiplex PCR. The sample contains roughly 850,000 clones, around 96% of which appear only once. CD45RO-negative, CCR7-positively selected cells formed the naive CD8 fraction, excluding terminally differentiated effector memory CD45RA+ cells. Sequencing was done on a sample of naive CD8+ T cells sorted from blood. The receptor source for this set is a man aged 30-40 years in good health.

As for this clone: The junction differs from germline at one of its ends, possibly a read error. V gene TRBV9 combines with J gene TRBJ2-1; D ambiguous. The CDR3 spans 11 residues. Germline CDR1 and CDR2: SGDLS and YYNGEE. The CDR3 protein is CASSVSGALIF. For the CDR3, the DNA is TGTGCCAGCAGCGTTTCCGGAGCCCTAATCTTC.

The V and J genes are TRBV4-3 and TRBJ2-7; TRBD1 matches 8 bases. Germline V gene lookup returns CDR1 LGHNA and CDR2 YSLEER. V lost 0 bases to trimming and J lost 5 bases; unmatched junction nucleotides: 15. This CDR3 contains 18 residues. CDR3 in amino acids: CASSQEIWGTGPGDEQYF. The CDR3 bases are TGCGCCAGCAGCCAAGAAATCTGGGGGACAGGCCCAGGGGACGAGCAGTACTTC.

This chain uses TRBV27 with TRBJ2-2; unclear D gene. Trimming removed 5 bases at V and 7 bases at J, with 8 bases between. CDR1 is MNHEY, CDR2 SMNVEV, per germline (reference sequence). This CDR3 comprises 12 residues. The CDR3 coding sequence is TGTGCCAGCAGTCTACAAGGCGGGGAGCTGTTTTTT. It translates to CASSLQGGELFF.

The chain couples TRBV5-1 to TRBJ2-5; TRBD2 is a possible D gene (7 bases). Trimming took off 2 bases at V and 5 bases at J, with 16 bases between the two ends. Germline CDR1 reads SGHRS; CDR2 reads YFSETQ. This CDR3 has 15 amino acids. CDR3 sequence: CASSFTGRDGETQYF. The CDR3 coding sequence is TGCGCCAGCAGCTTTACAGGGAGGGACGGGGAGACCCAGTACTTC.

The rearrangement links TRBV9 to TRBJ2-3, with 10 bases that match TRBD2. The length of the CDR3 is 15 residues. V shed 2 bases, J shed 4 bases, and the junction held 4 bases outside the gene matches. Germline CDR1 is SGDLS and CDR2 is YYNGEE. The CDR3 DNA reads TGTGCCAGCAGCGTTCCTAGCGGGAGCTCAGATACGCAGTATTTT. This encodes CASSVPSGSSDTQYF.

The chain couples TRBV11-3 to TRBJ2-1; TRBD2 agrees at 7 bases. The trim removed 5 bases at V and 5 bases at J, leaving 9 bases unmatched. Per germline, CDR1 SGHNT and CDR2 YENEEA. The CDR3 totals 15 residues. This CDR3 reads CASSPAGASNNEQFF. The CDR3, as DNA: TGTGCCAGCAGCCCGGCGGGAGCATCGAACAATGAGCAGTTCTTC.

The V and J genes are TRBV28 and TRBJ2-2; a weak D match, TRBD1 (5 bases). The CDR3 runs to 14 residues. In germline, CDR1 is MDHEN, CDR2 SYDVKM. V lost 2 bases, J lost 6 bases, and 10 bases lay in between. The CDR3 DNA follows: TGTGCCAGCAGTTTACTCAGGGTATCCGGGGAGCTGTTTTTT. Amino acids: CASSLLRVSGELFF.

J is TRBJ2-7 and V is TRBV6-1; D gene ambiguous. The CDR3 covers 15 residues. Trimming removed 0 bases from V and 3 bases from J, with 12 bases in between. Germline lookup yields CDR1 MNHNS and CDR2 SASEGT. CDR3 in DNA: TGTGCCAGCAGTGAAGCTAGGAGCCGGAACTACGAGCAGTACTTC. As protein: CASSEARSRNYEQYF.

V gene TRBV27 combines with J gene TRBJ2-7; tentative D call: TRBD1 (6 bases). The V end was cut by 5 bases, the J end by 9 bases, with 17 bases between. The CDR3 runs to 13 residues. CDR1 is MNHEY, CDR2 SMNVEV, per germline (reference sequence). In nucleotides, the CDR3 is TGTGCCAGCAGTCCAAGACAGGCTTCGCGGCAGTACTTC. Its translation is CASSPRQASRQYF.

The chain has TRBV6-1 and TRBJ1-5, with a weak D call TRBD1 (5 bases). Looked up from germline, CDR1 is MNHNS and CDR2 is SASEGT. The CDR3 runs to 14 residues. Trimming removed 1 base at V and 5 bases at J, with 9 bases between. The CDR3 loop reads CASSEVGVYQPQHF. The CDR3 region has the DNA TGTGCCAGCAGTGAAGTGGGGGTGTATCAGCCCCAGCATTTT.

The J gene is TRBJ2-5, the V gene TRBV29-1, with D tentatively TRBD1 or TRBD2 (5 bases each). The V end lost 6 bases, the J end lost 3 bases, and 11 bases lay between the germline ends. Per germline, CDR1 SQVTM and CDR2 ANQGSEA. This CDR3 contains 12 residues. In nucleotides, the CDR3 is TGCAGCGTACGGGACCGCAAAGAGACCCAGTACTTC. Translating gives CSVRDRKETQYF. Supplemented by reference TRBV29-1 and TRBJ2-5, the full variable domain reads SAVISQKPSRDICQRGTSLTIQCQVDSQVTMMFWYRQQPGQSLTLIATANQGSEATYESGFVIDKFPISRPNLTFSTLTVSNMSPEDSSIYLCSVRDRKETQYFGPGTRLLVL.

The chain joins TRBV7-3 to TRBJ2-1, with 10 bases matching TRBD2. The CDR3 length is 16 residues. CDR1 and CDR2 from the germline V gene are SGHTA and FQGTGA. V gave up 4 bases and J gave up 9 bases; unmatched junction bases: 12. The DNA for the CDR3 is TGTGCCAGCAGCTCAATGGCACTAGCGGGACGAACTGAGCAGTTCTTC. It is translated as CASSSMALAGRTEQFF.

V is TRBV11-2 and J is TRBJ2-7; no reliable D call. Per germline, CDR1 SGHAT and CDR2 FQNNGV. The ends were cut back, 4 bases at V and 2 bases at J, with 6 bases in the middle. This CDR3 is 12 amino acids long. Here the CDR3 DNA reads TGTGCCAGCAGCTCCATTACCTACGAGCAGTACTTC. Translation gives CASSSITYEQYF.

The chain combines TRBV14 with TRBJ2-7; D not resolved. The CDR3 totals 12 residues. V lost 5 bases and J lost 4, with 9 bases in between. The germline V gene encodes CDR1 SGHDN and CDR2 FVKESK. Here the CDR3 DNA reads TGTGCCAGCAGCGGCGACCAGTACGAGCAGTACTTC. This encodes CASSGDQYEQYF.

This chain uses TRBV29-1 with TRBJ1-1; D is undetermined. Trimming took 0 bases from V and 7 from J, leaving 18 bases between them. Germline V gives CDR1 SQVTM, CDR2 ANQGSEA. CDR3 size: 15 residues. CDR3 loop: CSVEDRTAINGEAFF. DNA for the CDR3: TGCAGCGTTGAAGATCGCACAGCTATTAACGGTGAAGCTTTCTTT.

The V call is TRBV5-1, the J call TRBJ2-7, with TRBD1 as a possible D gene (5 bases). Germline V gene data show CDR1 as SGHRS and CDR2 as YFSETQ. This CDR3 has 14 amino acids. Trimming took 1 base from V and 1 from J, leaving 9 bases between them. In DNA form, the CDR3 reads TGCGCCAGCAGCTTGAGTCAGGGATCCTACGAGCAGTACTTC. Protein sequence: CASSLSQGSYEQYF.

The chain uses TRBV9 and TRBJ2-7, with D possibly TRBD1 on 6 matching bases. The CDR3 contains 16 residues. Germline CDR1 reads SGDLS; CDR2 reads YYNGEE. The V gene lost 3 bases and the J gene lost 0 bases, with 16 bases spanning the gap. CDR3 bases: TGTGCCAGCAGCGAGACCAGGGACACCAGCTCCTACGAGCAGTACTTC. It encodes CASSETRDTSSYEQYF.

On this clone itself: Distinct nucleotide sequences in the sample also encode this CDR3. The V call is TRBV5-5, the J call TRBJ2-7; no firm D call. This CDR3 is 13 amino acids long. Trimming removed 2 bases from V and 2 bases from J, with 8 bases in between. The germline CDR1 and CDR2 sequences are SGHKS and YYEKEE (reference sequence). The CDR3: CASSLAATYEQYF. The CDR3 nucleotides read TGTGCCAGCAGCTTAGCCGCCACCTACGAGCAGTACTTC.

The gene calls are TRBV9 and TRBJ2-3, with a weak D call TRBD1 (6 bases). The CDR3 is 15 amino acids. Between the trimmed V and J ends, which lost 1 base and 2 bases, there was a span of 11 bases. Germline-derived CDR1 and CDR2 are SGDLS and YYNGEE. The CDR3 reads CASSVQGRNTDTQYF. The CDR3 DNA sequence: TGTGCCAGCAGCGTACAGGGGCGAAACACAGATACGCAGTATTTT.